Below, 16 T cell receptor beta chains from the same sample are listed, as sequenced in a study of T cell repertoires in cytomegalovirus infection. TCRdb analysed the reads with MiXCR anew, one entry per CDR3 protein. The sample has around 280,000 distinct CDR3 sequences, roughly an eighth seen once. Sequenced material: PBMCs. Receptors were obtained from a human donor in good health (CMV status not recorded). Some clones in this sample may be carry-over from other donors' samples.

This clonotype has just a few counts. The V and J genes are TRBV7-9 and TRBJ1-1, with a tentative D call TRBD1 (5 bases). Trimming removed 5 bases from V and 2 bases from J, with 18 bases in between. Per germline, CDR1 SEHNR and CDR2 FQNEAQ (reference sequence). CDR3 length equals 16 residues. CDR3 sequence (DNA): TGTGCCAGCAGCCCGGGGTCCCCTGGGGGAAACACTGAAGCTTTCTTT. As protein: CASSPGSPGGNTEAFF.

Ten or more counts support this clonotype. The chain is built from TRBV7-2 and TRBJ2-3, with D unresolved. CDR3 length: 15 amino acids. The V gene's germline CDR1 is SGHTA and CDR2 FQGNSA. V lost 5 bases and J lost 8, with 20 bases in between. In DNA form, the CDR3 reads TGTGCCAGCAGCCCCGGCCGTGGCAGGTCTGTTACGCAGTATTTT. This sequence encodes CASSPGRGRSVTQYF.

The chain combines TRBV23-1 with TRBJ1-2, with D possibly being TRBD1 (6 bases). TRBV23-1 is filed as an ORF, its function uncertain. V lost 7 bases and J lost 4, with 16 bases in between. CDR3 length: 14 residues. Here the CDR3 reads CASKPGHGPYGYTF. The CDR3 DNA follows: TGCGCCAGCAAGCCGGGACATGGACCCTATGGCTACACCTTC.

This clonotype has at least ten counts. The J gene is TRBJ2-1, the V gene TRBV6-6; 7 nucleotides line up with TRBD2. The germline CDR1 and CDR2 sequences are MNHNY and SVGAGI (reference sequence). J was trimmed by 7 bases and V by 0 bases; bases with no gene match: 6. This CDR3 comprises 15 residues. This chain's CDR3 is CASSYSASGGNEQFF. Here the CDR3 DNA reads TGTGCCAGCAGTTACTCGGCATCCGGGGGGAATGAGCAGTTCTTC.

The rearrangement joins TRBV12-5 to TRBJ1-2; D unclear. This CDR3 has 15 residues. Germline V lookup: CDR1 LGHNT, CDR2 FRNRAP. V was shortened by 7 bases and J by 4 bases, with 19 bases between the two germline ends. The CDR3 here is CASAPFNWAVYGYTF. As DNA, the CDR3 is TGTGCTAGTGCCCCGTTTAATTGGGCAGTCTATGGCTACACCTTC. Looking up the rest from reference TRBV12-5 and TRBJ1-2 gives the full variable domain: DARVTQTPRHKVTEMGQEVTMRCQPILGHNTVFWYRQTMMQGLELLAYFRNRAPLDDSGMPKDRFSAEMPDATLATLKIQPSEPRDSAVYFCASAPFNWAVYGYTFGSGTRLTVV.

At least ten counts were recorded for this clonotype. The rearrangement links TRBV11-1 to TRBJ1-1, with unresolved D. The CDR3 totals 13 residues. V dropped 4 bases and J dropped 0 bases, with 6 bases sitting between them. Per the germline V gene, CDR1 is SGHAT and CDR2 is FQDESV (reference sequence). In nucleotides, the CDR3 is TGTGCCAGCAGCTCAGGACTGAACACTGAAGCTTTCTTT. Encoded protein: CASSSGLNTEAFF.

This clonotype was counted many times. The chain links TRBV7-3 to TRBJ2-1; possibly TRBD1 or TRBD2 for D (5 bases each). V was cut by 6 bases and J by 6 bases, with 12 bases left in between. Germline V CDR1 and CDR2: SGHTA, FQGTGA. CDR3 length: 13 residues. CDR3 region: CASREAGTNEQFF. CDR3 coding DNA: TGTGCCAGCAGAGAGGCAGGGACCAATGAGCAGTTCTTC. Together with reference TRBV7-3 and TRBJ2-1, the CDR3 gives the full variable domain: GAGVSQTPSNKVTEKGKYVELRCDPISGHTALYWYRQSLGQGPEFLIYFQGTGAADDSGLPNDRFFAVRPEGSVSTLKIQRTERGDSAVYLCASREAGTNEQFFGPGTRLTVL.

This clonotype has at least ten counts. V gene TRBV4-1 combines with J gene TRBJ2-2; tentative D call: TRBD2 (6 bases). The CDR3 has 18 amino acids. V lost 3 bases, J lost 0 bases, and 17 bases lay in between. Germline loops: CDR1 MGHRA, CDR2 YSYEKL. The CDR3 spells CASSHRTISFANTGELFF. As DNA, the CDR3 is TGCGCCAGCAGCCACCGGACTATATCTTTCGCGAACACCGGGGAGCTGTTTTTT.

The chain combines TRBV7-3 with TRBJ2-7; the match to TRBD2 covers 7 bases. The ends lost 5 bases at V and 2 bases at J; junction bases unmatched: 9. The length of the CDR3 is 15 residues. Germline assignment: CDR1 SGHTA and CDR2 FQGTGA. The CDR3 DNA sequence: TGTGCCAGCAGCCCCCTGCCCGGGGGGACCTACGAGCAGTACTTC. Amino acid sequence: CASSPLPGGTYEQYF. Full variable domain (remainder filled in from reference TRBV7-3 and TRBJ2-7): GAGVSQTPSNKVTEKGKYVELRCDPISGHTALYWYRQSLGQGPEFLIYFQGTGAADDSGLPNDRFFAVRPEGSVSTLKIQRTERGDSAVYLCASSPLPGGTYEQYFGPGTRLTVT.

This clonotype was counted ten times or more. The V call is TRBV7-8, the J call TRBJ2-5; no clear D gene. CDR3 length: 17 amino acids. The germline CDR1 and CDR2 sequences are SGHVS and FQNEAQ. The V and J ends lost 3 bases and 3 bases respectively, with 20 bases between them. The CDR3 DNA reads TGTGCCAGCAGCTTTACCAATTTCCGAGGTATCGAAGAGACCCAGTACTTC. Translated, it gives CASSFTNFRGIEETQYF.

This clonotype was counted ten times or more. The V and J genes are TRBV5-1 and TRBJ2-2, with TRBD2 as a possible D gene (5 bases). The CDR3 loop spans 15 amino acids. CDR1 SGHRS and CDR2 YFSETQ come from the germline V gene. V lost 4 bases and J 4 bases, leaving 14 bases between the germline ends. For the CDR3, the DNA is TGCGCCAGCAGCATGGTAGGGAGCGGCACCGGGGAGCTGTTTTTT. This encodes CASSMVGSGTGELFF.

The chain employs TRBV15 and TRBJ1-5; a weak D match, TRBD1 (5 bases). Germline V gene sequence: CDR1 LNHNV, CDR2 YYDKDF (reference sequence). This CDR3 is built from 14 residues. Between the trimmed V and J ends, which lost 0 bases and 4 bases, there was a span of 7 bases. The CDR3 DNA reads TGTGCCACCAGCAGAGATGGGACGAATCAGCCCCAGCATTTT. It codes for CATSRDGTNQPQHF.

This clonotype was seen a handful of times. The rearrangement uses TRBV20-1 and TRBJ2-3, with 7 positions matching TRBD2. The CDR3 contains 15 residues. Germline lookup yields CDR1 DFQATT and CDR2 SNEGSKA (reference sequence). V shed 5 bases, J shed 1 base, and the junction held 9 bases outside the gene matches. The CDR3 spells CSAAKSSGGTDTQYF. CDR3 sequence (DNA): TGCAGTGCTGCAAAATCGAGCGGGGGCACAGATACGCAGTATTTT.

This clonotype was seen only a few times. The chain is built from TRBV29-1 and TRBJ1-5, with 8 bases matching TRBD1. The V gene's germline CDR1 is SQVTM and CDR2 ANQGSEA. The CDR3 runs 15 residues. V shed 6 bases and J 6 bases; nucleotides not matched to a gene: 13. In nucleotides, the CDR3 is TGCAGCGTCCTCATCGGACAGGGAGTAGGTCAGCCCCAGCATTTT. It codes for CSVLIGQGVGQPQHF.

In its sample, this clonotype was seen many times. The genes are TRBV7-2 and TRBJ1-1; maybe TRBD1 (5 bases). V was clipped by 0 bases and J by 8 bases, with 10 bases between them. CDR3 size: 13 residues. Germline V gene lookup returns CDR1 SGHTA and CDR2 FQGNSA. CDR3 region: CASSLAHGAEAFF. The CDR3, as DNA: TGTGCCAGCAGCTTAGCGCACGGGGCAGAAGCTTTCTTT.

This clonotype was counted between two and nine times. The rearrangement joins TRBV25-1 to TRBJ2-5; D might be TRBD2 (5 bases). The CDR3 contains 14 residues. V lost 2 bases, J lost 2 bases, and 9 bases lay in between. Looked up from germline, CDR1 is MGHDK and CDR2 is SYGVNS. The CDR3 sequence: CASSEGGQQETQYF. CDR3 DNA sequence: TGTGCCAGCAGTGAAGGCGGGCAACAAGAGACCCAGTACTTC. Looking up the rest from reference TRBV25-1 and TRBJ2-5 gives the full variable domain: EADIYQTPRYLVIGTGKKITLECSQTMGHDKMYWYQQDPGMELHLIHYSYGVNSTEKGDLSSESTVSRIRTEHFPLTLESARPSHTSQYLCASSEGGQQETQYFGPGTRLLVL.